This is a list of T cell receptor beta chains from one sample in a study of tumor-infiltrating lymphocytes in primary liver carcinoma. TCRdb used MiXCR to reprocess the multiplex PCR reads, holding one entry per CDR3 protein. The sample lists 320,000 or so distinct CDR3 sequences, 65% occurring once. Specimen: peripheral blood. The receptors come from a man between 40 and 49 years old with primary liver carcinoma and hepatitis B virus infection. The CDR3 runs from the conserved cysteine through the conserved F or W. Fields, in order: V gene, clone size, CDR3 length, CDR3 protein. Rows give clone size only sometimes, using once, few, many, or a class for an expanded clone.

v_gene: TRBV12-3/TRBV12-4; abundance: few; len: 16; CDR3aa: CASSPRTSGRTGELFF
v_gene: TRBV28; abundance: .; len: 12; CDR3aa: CASSRGYNEQSF
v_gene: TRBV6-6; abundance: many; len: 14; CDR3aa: CASTGVRHQETQYF
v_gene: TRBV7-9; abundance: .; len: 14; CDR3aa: CASSRSFVGETQYF
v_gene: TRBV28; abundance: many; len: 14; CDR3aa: CASSLGQYNSPLHF
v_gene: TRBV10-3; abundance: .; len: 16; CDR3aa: CAIRNFETGSARELFF
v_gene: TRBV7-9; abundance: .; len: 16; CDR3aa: CASSPFLVGSYNEQFF
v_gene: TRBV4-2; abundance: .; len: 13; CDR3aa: CASSRDLRGEQFF
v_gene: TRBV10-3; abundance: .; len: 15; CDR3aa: CAIRTGGVCKTEAFF
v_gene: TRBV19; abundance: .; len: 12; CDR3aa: CASRRAGWEQFF
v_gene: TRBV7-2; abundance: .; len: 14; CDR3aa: CASVSFGRNTEAFF
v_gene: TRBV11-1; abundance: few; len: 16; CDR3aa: CASTARRGKDIETQYF
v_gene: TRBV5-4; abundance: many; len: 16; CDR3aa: CASSLNQGQRSYEQYF
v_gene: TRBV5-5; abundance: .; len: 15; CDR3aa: CTSSLSGKHNEKLFF
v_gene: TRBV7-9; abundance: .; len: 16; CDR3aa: CASSFSGGGSFGEQYF
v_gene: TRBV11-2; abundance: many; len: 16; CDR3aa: CASNPGGGRTYNEQFF
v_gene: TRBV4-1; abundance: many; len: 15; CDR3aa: CASSQDQGYQETQYF
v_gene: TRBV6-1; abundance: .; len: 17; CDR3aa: CASSGSSGQGAGNEQLF
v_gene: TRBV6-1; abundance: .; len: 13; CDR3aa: CASSDRDDQPQYF
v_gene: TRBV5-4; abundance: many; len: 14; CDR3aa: CASSFLGGNNEQFF
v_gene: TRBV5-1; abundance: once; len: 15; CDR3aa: CASTLGSLASEEQFF
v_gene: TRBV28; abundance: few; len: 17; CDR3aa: CASNLSGTSGRAESWYF
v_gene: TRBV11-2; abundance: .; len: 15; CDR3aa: CTSGLGVAVNEKLFF
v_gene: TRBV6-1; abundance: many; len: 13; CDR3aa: CASSLLRNEKLFF
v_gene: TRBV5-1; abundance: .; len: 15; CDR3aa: CASSLGRQLGTEAFF
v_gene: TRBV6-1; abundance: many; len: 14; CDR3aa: CASRDSYSNQPQHF
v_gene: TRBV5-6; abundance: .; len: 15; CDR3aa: CASSLLDREGTEAFF